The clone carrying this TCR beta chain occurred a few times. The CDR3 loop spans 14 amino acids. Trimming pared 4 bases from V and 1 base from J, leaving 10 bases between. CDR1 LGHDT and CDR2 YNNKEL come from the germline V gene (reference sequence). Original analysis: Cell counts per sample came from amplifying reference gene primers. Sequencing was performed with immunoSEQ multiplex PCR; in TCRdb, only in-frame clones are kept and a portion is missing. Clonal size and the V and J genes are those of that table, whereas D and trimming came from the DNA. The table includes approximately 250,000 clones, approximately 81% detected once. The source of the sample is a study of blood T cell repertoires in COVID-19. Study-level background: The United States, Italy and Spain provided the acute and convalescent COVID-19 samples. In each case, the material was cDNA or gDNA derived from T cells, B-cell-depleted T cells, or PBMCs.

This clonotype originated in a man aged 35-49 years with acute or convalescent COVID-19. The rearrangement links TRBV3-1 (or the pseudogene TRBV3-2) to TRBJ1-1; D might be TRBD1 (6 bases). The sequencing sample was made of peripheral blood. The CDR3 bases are TGTGCCAGCAGCCGCCTGGGACAGAACACTGAAGCTTTCTTT. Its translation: CASSRLGQNTEAFF.